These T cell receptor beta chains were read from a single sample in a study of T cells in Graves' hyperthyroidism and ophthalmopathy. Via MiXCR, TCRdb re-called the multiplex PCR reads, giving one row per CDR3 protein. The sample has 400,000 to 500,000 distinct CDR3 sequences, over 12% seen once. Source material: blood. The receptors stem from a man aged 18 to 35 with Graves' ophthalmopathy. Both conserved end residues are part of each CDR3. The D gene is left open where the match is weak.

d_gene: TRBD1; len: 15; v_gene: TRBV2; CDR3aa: CASSRETGARYGYTF
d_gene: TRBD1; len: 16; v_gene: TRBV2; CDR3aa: CASTQETGGLNQPQHF
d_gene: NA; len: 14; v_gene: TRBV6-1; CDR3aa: CASSDGTTADTQYF
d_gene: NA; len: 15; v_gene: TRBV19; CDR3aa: CASSPRALGQYEQYF
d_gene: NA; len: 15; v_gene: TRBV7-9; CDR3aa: CASSLVGGGNYEQYF
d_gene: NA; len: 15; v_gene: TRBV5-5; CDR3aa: CASSLGRSDYNEQFF
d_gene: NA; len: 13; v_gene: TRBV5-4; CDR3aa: CASSGGLNYGYTF
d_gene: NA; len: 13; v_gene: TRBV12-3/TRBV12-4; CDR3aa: CASTLGPQGGYTF
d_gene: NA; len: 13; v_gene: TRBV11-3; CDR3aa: CASSFQVSNEQFF
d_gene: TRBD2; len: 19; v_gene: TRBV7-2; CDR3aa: CASSFRLAGGQVHTDTQYF
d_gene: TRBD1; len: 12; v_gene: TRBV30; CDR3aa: CACSGQDQGYTF
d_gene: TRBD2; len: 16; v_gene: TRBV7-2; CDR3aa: CASSSRGGAGANVLTF
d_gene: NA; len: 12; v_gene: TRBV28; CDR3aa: CASRQYTGELFF
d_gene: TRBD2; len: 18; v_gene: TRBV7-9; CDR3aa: CASSLDLYELAGEETQYF
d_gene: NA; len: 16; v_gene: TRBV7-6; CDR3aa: CASSWKTGGSYNEQFF
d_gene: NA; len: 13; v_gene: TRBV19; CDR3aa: CASSIAAEYEQYF
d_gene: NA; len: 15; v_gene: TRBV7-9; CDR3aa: CASSFRRDNNSPLHF
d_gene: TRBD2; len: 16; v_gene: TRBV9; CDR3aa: CASSVVGGRTYNEQFF
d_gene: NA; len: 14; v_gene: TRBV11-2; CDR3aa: CASSSATTAEKLFF
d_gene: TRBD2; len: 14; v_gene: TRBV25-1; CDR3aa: CASSAGGYTDTQYF
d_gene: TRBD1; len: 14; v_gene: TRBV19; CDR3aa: CASRTRTGDYEQYF
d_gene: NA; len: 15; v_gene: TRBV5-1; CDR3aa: CASSLGHQTPGTQYF
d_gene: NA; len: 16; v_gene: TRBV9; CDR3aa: CASSVVPVAQNYGYTF
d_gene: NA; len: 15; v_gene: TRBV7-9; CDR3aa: CASSLRTTYGNEQFF
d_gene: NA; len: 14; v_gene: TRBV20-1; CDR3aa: CSAKILGLQDGYTF
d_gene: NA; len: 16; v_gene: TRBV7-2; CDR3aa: CASSTGRSSRGYGYTF
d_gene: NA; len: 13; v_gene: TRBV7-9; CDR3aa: CASSSRVGDTQYF
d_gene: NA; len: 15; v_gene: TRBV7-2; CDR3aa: CASSLGGTGGTEAFF
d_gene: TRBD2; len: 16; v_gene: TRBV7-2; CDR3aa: CASSKTWTGGGYEQYF
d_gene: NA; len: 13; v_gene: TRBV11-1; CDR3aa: CASSPDSSYGYTF
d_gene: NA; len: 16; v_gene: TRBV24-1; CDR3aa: CATSDLRAGGTFEQFF
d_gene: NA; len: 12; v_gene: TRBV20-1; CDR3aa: CSASTRVTEAFF
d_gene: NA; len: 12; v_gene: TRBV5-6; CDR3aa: CASSLAPTEAFF
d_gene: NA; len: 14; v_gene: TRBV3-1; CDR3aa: CASSRKGIADTQYF
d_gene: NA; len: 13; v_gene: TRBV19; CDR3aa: CASTQGANYGYTF
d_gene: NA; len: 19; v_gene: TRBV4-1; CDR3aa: CASSQPFKGDAVSGNTIYF